These 2 T cell receptor beta chains originate from one sample sequenced in a study of human thymus T cells. Assay used: immunoSEQ multiplex PCR; TCRdb lists only in-frame clones, some missing. The sample comprises about 46,000 clones, approximately 95% of which are singletons, and 0.15% to 0.2% rests with the top ten. Sequenced sample: blood. These receptors were taken from a girl under three years old with a congenital heart defect but otherwise immunologically healthy.

The chain is built from TRBV5-1 and TRBJ1-6; 7 bases match TRBD1. The V and J ends lost 0 bases and 11 bases, in that order; junction bases with no gene match: 11. CDR1 is SGHRS, CDR2 YFSETQ, per germline. The CDR3 is made up of 16 amino acids. The CDR3 DNA is TGCGCCAGCAGCTTGGTACTAACAGGGGCGAGGACACCCCTCCACTTT. Translating gives CASSLVLTGARTPLHF.

V is TRBV25-1 and J is TRBJ2-3; D remains ambiguous. The germline V and J ends were trimmed by 2 bases and 3 bases, with 6 bases remaining between them. CDR3 length: 13 amino acids. Looked up from germline, CDR1 is MGHDK and CDR2 is SYGVNS. The CDR3, as DNA: TGTGCCAGCAGTGAAACAGCAACAGATACGCAGTATTTT. Translation: CASSETATDTQYF.